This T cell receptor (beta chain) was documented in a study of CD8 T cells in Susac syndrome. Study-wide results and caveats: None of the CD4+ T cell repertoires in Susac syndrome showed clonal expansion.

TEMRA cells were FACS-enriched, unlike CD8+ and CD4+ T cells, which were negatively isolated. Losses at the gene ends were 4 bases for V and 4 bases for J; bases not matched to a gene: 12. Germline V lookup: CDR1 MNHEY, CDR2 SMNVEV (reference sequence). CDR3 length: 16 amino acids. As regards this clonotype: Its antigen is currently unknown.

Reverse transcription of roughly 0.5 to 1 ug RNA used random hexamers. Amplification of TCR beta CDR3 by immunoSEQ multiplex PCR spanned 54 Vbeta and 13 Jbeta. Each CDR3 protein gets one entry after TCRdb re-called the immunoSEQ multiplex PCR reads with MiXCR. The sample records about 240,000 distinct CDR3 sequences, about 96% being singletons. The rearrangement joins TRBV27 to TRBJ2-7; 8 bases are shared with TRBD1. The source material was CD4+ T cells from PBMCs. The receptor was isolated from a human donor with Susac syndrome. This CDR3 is CASSWTSGTGKYEQYF. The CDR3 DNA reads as TGTGCCAGCAGTTGGACCTCTGGGACAGGCAAATACGAGCAGTACTTC.